One sample yielded the 3 T cell receptor beta chains listed below, sequenced in a study of spatial heterogeneity in lung cancer. TCRdb reanalysed the 5' RACE reads using MiXCR and keeps one entry per CDR3 protein. This sample has about 2,900 distinct CDR3 sequences; roughly a tenth occur once, and the top ten carry roughly 5.8%. General study points: Mutation tallies in tumors tracked expanded intratumoral alpha and beta TCR counts.

The time point here: sample taken at primary tumor resection. Their cognate antigens are unknown. Source: lung tumor tissue, taken at surgery. These receptors were collected from a female donor with early-stage non-small cell lung cancer.

By its share, this clonotype is large. This sequence joins TRBV7-8 and TRBJ1-1; D is perhaps TRBD1 (6 bases). V lost 3 bases and J lost 1, with 6 bases in between. This CDR3 has 13 residues. Germline loops: CDR1 SGHVS, CDR2 FQNEAQ. CDR3 in DNA: TGTGCCAGCAGCTTGGGACAGAACACTGAAGCTTTCTTT. Translation: CASSLGQNTEAFF.

By frequency in the sample, this clonotype is medium-sized (0.01 to 0.1%). The chain is built from TRBV5-6 and TRBJ2-5; D remains unclear. CDR3 length equals 14 residues. CDR1 SGHDT and CDR2 YYEEEE come from the germline V gene. V lost 0 bases and J 1 base, leaving 7 bases between the germline ends. The CDR3 region is CASSLGMFQETQYF. The CDR3 nucleotides are TGTGCCAGCAGCTTGGGGATGTTCCAAGAGACCCAGTACTTC. Filled out from reference TRBV5-6 and TRBJ2-5, the complete variable domain reads DAGVTQSPTHLIKTRGQQVTLRCSPKSGHDTVSWYQQALGQGPQFIFQYYEEEERQRGNFPDRFSGHQFPNYSSELNVNALLLGDSALYLCASSLGMFQETQYFGPGTRLLVL.

This clonotype is termed medium-sized. The chain joins TRBV11-2 to TRBJ2-7, with 8 positions matching TRBD1. CDR1 SGHAT and CDR2 FQNNGV come from the germline V gene. The V and J ends lost 6 bases and 2 bases, in that order; junction bases with no gene match: 6. CDR3 length: 14 residues. This chain's CDR3 is CASRSQGAAYEQYF. The CDR3 region has the DNA TGTGCCAGCAGGTCGCAGGGGGCCGCCTACGAGCAGTACTTC.